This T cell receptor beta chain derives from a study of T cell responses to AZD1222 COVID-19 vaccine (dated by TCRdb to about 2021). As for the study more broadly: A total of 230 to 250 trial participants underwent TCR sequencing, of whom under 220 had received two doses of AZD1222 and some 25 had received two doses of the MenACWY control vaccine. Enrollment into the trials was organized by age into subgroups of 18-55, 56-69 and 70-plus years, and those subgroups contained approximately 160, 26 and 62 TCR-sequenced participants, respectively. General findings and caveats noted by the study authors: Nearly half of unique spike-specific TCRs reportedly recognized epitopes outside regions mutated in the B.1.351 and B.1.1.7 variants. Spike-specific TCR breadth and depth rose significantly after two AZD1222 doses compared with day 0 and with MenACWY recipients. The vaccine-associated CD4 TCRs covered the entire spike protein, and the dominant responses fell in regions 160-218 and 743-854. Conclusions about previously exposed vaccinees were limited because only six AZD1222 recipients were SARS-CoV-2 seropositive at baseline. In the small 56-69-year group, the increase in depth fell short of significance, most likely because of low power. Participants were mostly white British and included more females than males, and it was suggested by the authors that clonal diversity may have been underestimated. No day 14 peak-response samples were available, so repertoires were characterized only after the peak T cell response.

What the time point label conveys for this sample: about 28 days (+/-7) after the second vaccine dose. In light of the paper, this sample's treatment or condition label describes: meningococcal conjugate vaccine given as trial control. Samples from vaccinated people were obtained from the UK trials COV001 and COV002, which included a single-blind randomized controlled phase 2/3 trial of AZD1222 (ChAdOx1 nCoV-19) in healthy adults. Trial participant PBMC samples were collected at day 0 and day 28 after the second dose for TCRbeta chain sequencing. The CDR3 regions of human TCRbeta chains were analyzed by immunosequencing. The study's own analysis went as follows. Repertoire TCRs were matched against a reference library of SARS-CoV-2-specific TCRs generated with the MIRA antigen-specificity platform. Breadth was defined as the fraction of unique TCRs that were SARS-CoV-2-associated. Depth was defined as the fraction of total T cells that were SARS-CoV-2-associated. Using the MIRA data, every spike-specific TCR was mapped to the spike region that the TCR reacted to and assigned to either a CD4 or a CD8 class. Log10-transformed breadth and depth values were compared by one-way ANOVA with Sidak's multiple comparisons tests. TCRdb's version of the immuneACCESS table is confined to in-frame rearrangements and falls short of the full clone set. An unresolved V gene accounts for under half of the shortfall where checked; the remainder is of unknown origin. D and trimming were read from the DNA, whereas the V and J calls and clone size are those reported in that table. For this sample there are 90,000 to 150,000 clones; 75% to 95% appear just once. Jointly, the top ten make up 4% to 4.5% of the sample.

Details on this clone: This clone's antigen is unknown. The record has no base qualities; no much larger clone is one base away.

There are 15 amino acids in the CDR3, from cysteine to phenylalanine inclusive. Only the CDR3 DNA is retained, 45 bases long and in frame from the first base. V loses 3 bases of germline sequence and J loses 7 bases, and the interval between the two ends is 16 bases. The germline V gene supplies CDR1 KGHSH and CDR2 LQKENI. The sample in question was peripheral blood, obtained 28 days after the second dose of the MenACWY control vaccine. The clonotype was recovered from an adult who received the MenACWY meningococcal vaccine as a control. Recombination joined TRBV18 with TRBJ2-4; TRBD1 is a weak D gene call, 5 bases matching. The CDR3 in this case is CASSPWQGSTNIQYF. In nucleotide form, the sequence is TGTGCCAGCTCACCGTGGCAGGGCAGTACCAACATTCAGTACTTC. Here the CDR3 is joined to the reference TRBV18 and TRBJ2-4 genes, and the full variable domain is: NAGVMQNPRHLVRRRGQEARLRCSPMKGHSHVYWYRQLPEEGLKFMVYLQKENIIDESGMPKERFSAEFPKEGPSILRIQQVVRGDSAAYFCASSPWQGSTNIQYFGAGTRLSVL.